The source of this TCR beta chain is a study of T-cell memory formation after mild COVID-19. Via MiXCR, TCRdb re-called the 5' RACE reads, giving one row per CDR3 protein. This sample has around 200,000 distinct CDR3 sequences, with 18% found just once. The CDR3 length is 13 residues. Germline V gene data show CDR1 as SGHRS and CDR2 as YFSETQ. Trimming pared 4 bases from V and 3 bases from J, leaving 10 bases between. Sequenced input: PBMCs or a T cell subset sorted from them (not recorded which). The receptor's source is a man aged 18 to 30 who had mild COVID-19 (a few samples of this study predate the infection). Cell type and time point are not known. The rearrangement links TRBV5-1 to TRBJ1-1; D is undetermined. CDR3 nucleotide sequence: TGCGCCAGCAGCCCGGACGGTTACACTGAAGCTTTCTTT. This gives the protein CASSPDGYTEAFF.